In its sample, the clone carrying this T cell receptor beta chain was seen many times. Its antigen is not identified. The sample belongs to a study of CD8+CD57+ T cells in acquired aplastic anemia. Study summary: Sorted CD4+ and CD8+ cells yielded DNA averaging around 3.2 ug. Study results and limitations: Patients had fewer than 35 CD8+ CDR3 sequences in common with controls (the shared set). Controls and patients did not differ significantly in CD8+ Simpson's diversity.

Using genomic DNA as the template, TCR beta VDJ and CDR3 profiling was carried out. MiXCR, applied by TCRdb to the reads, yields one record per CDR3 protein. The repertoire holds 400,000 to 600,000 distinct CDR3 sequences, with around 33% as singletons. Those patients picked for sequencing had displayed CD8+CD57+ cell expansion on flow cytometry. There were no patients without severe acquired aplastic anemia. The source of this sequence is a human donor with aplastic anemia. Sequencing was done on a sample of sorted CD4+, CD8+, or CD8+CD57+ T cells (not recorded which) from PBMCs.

The CDR3 loop reads CAISEDRSTDTQYF. CDR3 bases: TGTGCCATCAGTGAGGACAGAAGCACAGATACGCAGTATTTT. The V and J genes are TRBV10-3 and TRBJ2-3; D is possibly TRBD1 (5 bases). The ends were cut back, 2 bases at V and 0 bases at J, with 6 bases in the middle. Germline-derived CDR1 and CDR2 are ENHRY and SYGVKD. CDR3 length: 14 residues.